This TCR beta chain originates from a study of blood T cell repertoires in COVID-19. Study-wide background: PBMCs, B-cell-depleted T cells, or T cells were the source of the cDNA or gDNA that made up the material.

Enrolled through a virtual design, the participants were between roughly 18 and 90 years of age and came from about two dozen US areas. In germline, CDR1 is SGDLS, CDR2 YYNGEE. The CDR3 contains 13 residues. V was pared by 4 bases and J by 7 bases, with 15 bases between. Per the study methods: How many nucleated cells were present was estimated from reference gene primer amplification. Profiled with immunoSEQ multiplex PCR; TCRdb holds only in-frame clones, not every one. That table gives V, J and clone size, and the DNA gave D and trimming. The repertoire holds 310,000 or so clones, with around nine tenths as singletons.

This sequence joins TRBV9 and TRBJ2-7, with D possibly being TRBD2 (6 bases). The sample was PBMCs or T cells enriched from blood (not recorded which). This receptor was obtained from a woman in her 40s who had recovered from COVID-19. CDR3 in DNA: TGTGCCAGCAGCTCCTCGCGGGATCGGGAGCAGTACTTC. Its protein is CASSSSRDREQYF.